This TCR beta chain was identified in a study of cytomegalovirus exposure and HLA in healthy donors. Study-wide background: About 84% of around 400 genotyped donors fell in the Caucasian-associated ancestry cluster. Study-level findings and limits: A classifier reportedly called cytomegalovirus status with high sensitivity and specificity. 164 TCR beta chains were listed as cytomegalovirus-associated. Across donors, sequencing depth was assumed by presence/absence analyses to be roughly uniform.

13 Jbeta primers and 60 Vbeta primers were used for the PCR. TCRdb keeps only in-frame clones here, not all; method: immunoSEQ multiplex PCR. The sample has 200,000 to 250,000 clones; around 76% are singletons. As to this clone: What it binds is unknown.

CDR1 is MNHEY, CDR2 SMNVEV, per germline (reference sequence). This CDR3 region has 13 residues. J gave up 5 bases and V 9 bases, and 6 bases lay outside the gene matches. The specimen sequenced was PBMCs. The sequence was obtained from a man aged 18-30 years in good health and CMV-seronegative. The rearrangement uses TRBV27 and TRBJ1-5; 8 bases are shared with TRBD1. CDR3 coding DNA: TGTGCCAGTCGGACAGGGTTGTATCAGCCCCAGCATTTT. Translating gives CASRTGLYQPQHF.